Given below is one TCR beta chain in context. There are a few counts of this clone. What this receptor recognizes is not known. Nothing much larger sits one base from this clone, and base qualities are not available. The data belong to a study of cytomegalovirus exposure and HLA in healthy donors (dated by TCRdb to 2016 to 2017). Broadly, across the study: An earlier analysis of approximately 600 of the donors reported approximately 270 Gb of sequence data and 100 million to 130 million unique TCR beta sequences from 190 million or so T cells. An early release covering around 630 HLA-typed donors comprised roughly 300 gigabases of sequencing data and 65 million to 100 million unique TCR sequences. Of the 350 to 450 genotyped donors, 65% to 90% were placed in the genetic ancestry cluster associated with self-reported Caucasian donors. The aim of the study was to test whether cataloging public T cell receptors could identify signatures of past pathogen exposure. The study profiled the T cell repertoires of about 720 subjects by immunosequencing and related them to cytomegalovirus serostatus. In addition to the first cohort of around 670 subjects, a separate validation cohort of 120 different subjects was used. High-throughput TCR immunosequencing, statistical association of individual TCRs with disease status, and machine learning were combined to predict cytomegalovirus infection status. A later analysis re-analyzed previously published TCR beta repertoires from approximately 700 donors and added high-resolution HLA genotyping to study TCR occurrence patterns. The later analysis used no new phenotypic data to find candidate immune exposures, relying instead on TCR beta sequences and their occurrence across donors. In an earlier analysis of over 550 of the donors, high-throughput TCR beta sequencing was used to judge whether each TCR beta V gene segment behaved as functional or pseudogenic. Donor age, sex, ethnicity and CMV serostatus were compiled alongside the repertoire data. A later genetic analysis used genome-wide SNP genotypes for about 65% of the 666 donors, treating that subset as a discovery cohort. Every repertoire in the discovery cohort had been generated on one and the same sequencing platform. Class I and class II HLA loci were covered by the typing at four-digit resolution. The number of donors typed differed by locus, with 629-630 for A, B, C, DRB1 and DQB1, roughly 520 for DQA1, 600 to 610 for DPA1, and around 460 for DPB1. Roughly 5 DR-DQ haplotypes were handled as single units for association and clustering, since linkage in the cohort was strong. On average, 235,054 unique TCR beta nucleotide sequences were sequenced per donor among several hundred genotyped donors of the cohort, with about 17% of those sequences being non-productive.

The cohort was made up of roughly 670 healthy bone marrow donors. At the time of sampling, every cohort member was nominally healthy, though immune exposures that went unrecorded were likely present. The donor was CMV seropositive and belonged to the group of a few hundred seropositive cohort members. A peripheral blood sample was provided by each donor, and peripheral blood mononuclear cells were used for TCR beta sequencing. The Qiagen DNeasy Blood Extraction Kit was used to extract genomic DNA from the blood cell samples. The receptor library was made with the immunoSEQ multiplex PCR assay. The multiplex PCR relied on a mix of 60 forward primers for TCR Vbeta segments and 13 reverse primers for TCR Jbeta segments. The CDR3 region of rearranged TCR beta genes was amplified from genomic DNA with a multiplex PCR assay. Amplified TCR beta libraries were sequenced as 87-base-pair reads on the Illumina HiSeq System. The paper's data handling went like this. Across the 670 or so repertoires, a later analysis counted 60 million to 90 million unique TCR beta chains, around 11 million of which were shared by at least two donors. Raw reads were error-corrected and collapsed into unique sequences by a nearest-neighbor algorithm in which closely related sequences were merged to remove PCR and sequencing errors. To assign V, D and J gene segments, CDR3 sequences were aligned to IMGT reference sequences. Each retained sequence needed at least a six-nucleotide match to both a V gene segment and a J gene segment. Rearrangements were called productive when the CDR3 lacked stop codons and stayed in frame with V and J; all others were non-productive. Following IMGT convention, CDR3 was defined as the stretch from the second conserved V-encoded cysteine to the conserved J-encoded phenylalanine. In an earlier analysis of roughly 610 of the donors, sequences lacking an unambiguous match to a single V gene segment were excluded. In an earlier analysis of about 590 of the donors, a V segment was called functional when productive rearrangements were above 56.7%, and segregating when the standard deviation between donors exceeded 5%. A statistical classification framework was developed to diagnose cytomegalovirus status using the catalog of TCR beta chain sequences. In a later analysis, V and J genes were assigned by comparing TCR nucleotide sequences against IMGT/GENE-DB human TR gene sequences. In a later analysis, CDR3 sequences and most-parsimonious VDJ recombination scenarios were assigned using the TCRdist pipeline. In a later analysis, each TCR beta chain was defined by its CDR3 amino acid sequence together with its V-gene family, and reads without a unique V-gene family were excluded. To address suspected cross-contamination and a sequencing artifact, a later analysis removed roughly 640 highly shared, low-generation-probability nucleotide sequences. A later analysis calculated a clonal expansion index for each public chain from normalized within-repertoire ranks of inferred template counts. A later analysis computed generation probabilities with a VDJ recombination model fitted to out-of-frame rearrangements, and checked the results against IGoR. In a later analysis, hypergeometric tests were used to score TCR-TCR, TCR-HLA and TCR-CMV co-occurrence, with a repertoire-size bias correction applied to TCR pairs. False discovery rates were estimated in a later analysis by permuting HLA or CMV assignments 20 times. In a later analysis, co-occurring TCRs were grouped with DBSCAN, and TCRdist sequence similarity was added when clustering was performed within HLA-allele-positive subsets. For co-occurrence clustering, repertoires with fewer than 30,000 or more than 120,000 public chains were excluded, along with 5 or 6 repertoires with anomalous nucleotide sharing. Drawn from immuneACCESS, this table holds only the in-frame rearrangements with V and J called that TCRdb kept. Clones are partly lost; checked studies trace under half to an unresolved V gene and leave the rest unexplained. V, J and clone size are taken as reported in that table, and D and trimming were inferred from the DNA itself. Across this sample there are approximately 120,000 clones, with about 70% seen only once. The biggest ten clones account for about 12% of the sample.

Broad study findings and their caveats: The presence/absence analyses assumed that sequencing depth was roughly uniform across donors, and that assumption may not be true. In an earlier analysis of under 600 of the donors, most TCR beta V segments were observed in productive rearrangements about 87% or about 30% of the time, broadly matching IMGT annotations. Compared with the roughly 670-donor mean, donors in an Asian-associated ancestry cluster had fewer N-insertions in productive TCRs, according to a later genetic analysis. In this cohort, only TCR beta chains were sequenced, and detectable features were limited by the absence of alpha or paired-chain data. HLA typing was unavailable for some donors at each locus, so association tests used only the typed subset. Most CMV-associated TCR beta chains appeared to be HLA-restricted in a later analysis, and the HLA associations seemed to be driven largely by CMV exposure. Because counts were too low, some 17 rarely observed V segments, including chromosome 9 orphons, were excluded from the earlier analysis of several hundred of the donors. A further reported finding was that TCR beta sequences accurately predicted the HLA-A and HLA-B alleles for most subjects in the first cohort. V-gene and J-gene trimming of TCR beta chains was associated with a missense DCLRE1C variant in a later genetic analysis, and the association was replicated in an independent cohort. A total of 150 to 200 TCR beta chains were listed by the study as associated with cytomegalovirus. At a false discovery rate of 0.05, a later analysis linked 16,951 TCR beta sequences to specific HLA alleles. In a later analysis, HLA-associated TCR beta chains were found to be more clonally expanded and to have lower generation probabilities than equally common non-associated chains. Assigning TCR associations to individual alleles was difficult when HLA alleles, especially DR and DQ, strongly co-occurred. Because the 87-base-pair reads could not distinguish some IMGT-functional V segments, including TRBV6-2 and TRBV6-3, those segments were excluded. CMV serostatus was the only immune exposure information available for the cohort. Correlated functional status among segregating V segments might be attributable to linkage disequilibrium, but an unknown experimental factor could not be ruled out. The classifier was reported to diagnose cytomegalovirus status with high specificity and sensitivity in both the original and validation cohorts. According to a later analysis, parvovirus B19, influenza, CMV and Epstein-Barr virus appeared linked to several top co-occurrence clusters. In a later analysis, the rate of TCR association differed among HLA loci, with DRB1 alleles having the most associated TCRs and HLA-C alleles having the fewest. A few of the identified cytomegalovirus-associated TCR beta chains were confirmed in vitro to be specific for cytomegalovirus antigens. Most TCR sequences were seen in very few donors, while some public TCRs were found in many individuals. A group of highly shared sequence variants was considered likely to be a technical artifact of the sequencing pipeline. It was suggested by the authors that the approach could potentially be generalized to other disease states and immunological phenotypes.

There are 13 amino acids in the CDR3, from cysteine to phenylalanine inclusive. CDR3 DNA only is kept here, 39 bases in frame from base 1. The germline V gene specifies SGHVS as CDR1 and FNYEAQ as CDR2. V sheds 1 base and J sheds 1 base, leaving 4 bases between their ends. The sequence came from a woman in her fifties or sixties in good health and CMV-seropositive. What was sequenced was PBMCs. The chain couples TRBV7-6 to TRBJ2-5; no confident D gene assignment can be made. The DNA sequence reads TGTGCCAGCAGCTTAGGGGCCCAAGAGACCCAGTACTTC. Translated, this is CASSLGAQETQYF.